The table lists the clone carrying this TCR beta chain with a few counts. The sample is drawn from a study of T cells after yellow fever vaccination. V was cut by 5 bases and J by 6 bases, with 14 bases left in between. The CDR3 runs 14 residues. Germline loops: CDR1 MGHRA, CDR2 YSYEKL. One entry per CDR3 protein, called by TCRdb with MiXCR from the 5' RACE reads. The sample lists tens of thousands of distinct CDR3 sequences, about 5.2% seen once, with about a third in the top ten. Whole-study results and caveats: Among primary-vaccination clones, most reappeared after the booster, at 95% to 96% for CD4 and 85% to 90% for CD8. FACS-sorted repertoires could harbor abundant contaminating bulk-population clonotypes.

This receptor was taken from a man between 18 and 35 years old who received the YFV17D yellow fever vaccine. The sequences come from PBMCs, either bulk or a sorted T-cell subset (CD4+, CD8+, memory, or dextramer-sorted; not recorded which), collected on the day of the yellow fever booster vaccination. The J gene is TRBJ1-5, the V gene TRBV4-1; D perhaps matches TRBD1 (5 bases). The CDR3 is CASSVSEGFQPQHF. The CDR3 DNA reads as TGCGCCAGCAGCGTAAGTGAGGGGTTTCAGCCCCAGCATTTT.